This TCR beta chain was captured by sequencing in a study of breast tumors, draining lymph nodes, adjacent tissues (TCRdb year 2016). In the study overall: The study compared TCR beta repertoires across tumor, adjacent nontumor tissue and axillary lymph nodes from breast cancer patients. The study was designed to assess the relationships and possible T-cell exchange between tumor, surrounding tissue and draining lymph node repertoires in human breast cancer.

Sequencing used an Illumina HiSeq 2000. Multiplex PCR amplification was used to generate the TCR beta chain libraries. The amplified TCR beta chain products were analyzed by high-throughput sequencing. TCRdb took the public reads, trimmed them with fastp at Q25, ran MiXCR for clone calling and kept in-frame beta chains. Each CDR3 protein appears once, grouped with its most common genes and DNA. Within this sample are tens of thousands of distinct CDR3 sequences, with 60% to 70% of them counted one time only. 20% to 25% of the sample is in the top ten clones. Adjacent samples consisted of nontumor breast tissue surrounding the tumor. On this clonotype itself: Its antigen is not yet known. Per-base quality was not reported, and no clone a single base away is much larger than it.

The study at large found these results: Tumors showed preferential V and J gene usage, and their T-cell repertoire diversity fell below that of lymph nodes yet above that of nontumor tissue. The data were considered consistent with most tumor T cells being derived from the lymph node and subsequently expanding within tumor tissue. Tumor and nontumor tissue repertoires were found to be significantly more similar in luminal-like than in basal-like breast cancer. The conclusion that tumor T cells originate in lymph nodes was presented as consistent with a hypothesis rather than as directly demonstrated.

The trim is 4 bases for V and 12 bases for J, with a gap of 23 bases between the germline ends. The germline V gene encodes CDR1 SGHRS and CDR2 YFSETQ. The CDR3 runs 14 residues from the cysteine to the phenylalanine. This entry keeps only the CDR3 DNA: 42 bases, framed from base 1. The sample consisted of tumor-adjacent breast tissue. Recombination linked TRBV5-1 to TRBJ2-7; tentative D gene TRBD1, with 6 bases matching. The receptor comes from a female donor with breast cancer. Some clones in this sample may be carry-over from other donors' samples. The CDR3 region reads CASSTATGTLPRYF. The bases read TGCGCCAGCAGCACGGCGACAGGCACACTACCGCGGTACTTC.